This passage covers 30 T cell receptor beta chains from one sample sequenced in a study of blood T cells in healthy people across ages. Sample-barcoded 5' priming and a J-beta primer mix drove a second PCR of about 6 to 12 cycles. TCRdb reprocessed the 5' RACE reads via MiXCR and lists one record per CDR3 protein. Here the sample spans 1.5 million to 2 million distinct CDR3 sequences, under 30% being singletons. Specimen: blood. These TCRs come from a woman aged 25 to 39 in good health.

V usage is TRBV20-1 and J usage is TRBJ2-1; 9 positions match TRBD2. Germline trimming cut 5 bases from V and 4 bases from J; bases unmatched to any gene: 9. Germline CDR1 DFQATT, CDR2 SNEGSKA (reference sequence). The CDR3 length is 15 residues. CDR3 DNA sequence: TGCAGTGCTGCGGGGACTAGCCGGGGATACAATGAGCAGTTCTTC. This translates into CSAAGTSRGYNEQFF.

CDR3 in DNA: TGTGCCAGCTTGGGACAGAGCAGTAATGAGCAGTTCTTC. Protein: CASLGQSSNEQFF. The chain couples TRBV6-2 or TRBV6-3 to TRBJ2-1, with 7 bases fitting TRBD1. CDR3 length equals 13 residues. Germline V gene sequence: CDR1 MNHEY, CDR2 SVGEGT. V lost 8 bases to trimming and J lost 7 bases; unmatched junction nucleotides: 8.

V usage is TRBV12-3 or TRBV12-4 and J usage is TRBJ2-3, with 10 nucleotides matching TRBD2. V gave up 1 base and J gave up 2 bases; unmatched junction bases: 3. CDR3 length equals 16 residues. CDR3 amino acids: CASSLELAGFTDTQYF. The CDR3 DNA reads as TGTGCCAGCAGTTTAGAACTAGCGGGGTTCACAGATACGCAGTATTTT.

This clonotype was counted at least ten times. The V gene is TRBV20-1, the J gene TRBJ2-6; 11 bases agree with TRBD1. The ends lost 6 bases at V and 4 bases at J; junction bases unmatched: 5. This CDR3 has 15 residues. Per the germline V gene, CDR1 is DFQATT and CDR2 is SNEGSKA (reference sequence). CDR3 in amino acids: CSAGQGASGANVLTF. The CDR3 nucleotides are TGCAGTGCCGGACAGGGGGCGTCGGGGGCCAACGTCCTGACTTTC.

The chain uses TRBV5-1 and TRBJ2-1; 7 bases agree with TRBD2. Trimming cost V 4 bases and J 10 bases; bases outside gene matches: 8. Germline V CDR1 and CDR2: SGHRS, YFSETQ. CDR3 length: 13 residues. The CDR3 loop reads CASSERSSGEQFF. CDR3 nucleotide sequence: TGCGCCAGCAGCGAACGATCTAGCGGCGAGCAGTTCTTC.

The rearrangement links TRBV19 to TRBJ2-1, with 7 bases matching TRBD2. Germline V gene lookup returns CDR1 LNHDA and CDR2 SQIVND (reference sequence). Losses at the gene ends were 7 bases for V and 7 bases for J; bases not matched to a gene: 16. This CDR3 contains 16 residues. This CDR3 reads CASKSRGSSLDNEQFF. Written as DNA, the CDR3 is TGTGCCAGTAAAAGTCGCGGGAGTTCTTTGGATAATGAGCAGTTCTTC.

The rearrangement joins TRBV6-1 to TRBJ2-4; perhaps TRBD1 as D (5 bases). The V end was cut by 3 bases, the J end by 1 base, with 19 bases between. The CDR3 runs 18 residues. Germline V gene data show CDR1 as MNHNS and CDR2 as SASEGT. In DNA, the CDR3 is TGTGCCAGCAGTGAGCGAAGGGGTCGGGTGTGGGCCAAAAACATTCAGTACTTC. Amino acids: CASSERRGRVWAKNIQYF.

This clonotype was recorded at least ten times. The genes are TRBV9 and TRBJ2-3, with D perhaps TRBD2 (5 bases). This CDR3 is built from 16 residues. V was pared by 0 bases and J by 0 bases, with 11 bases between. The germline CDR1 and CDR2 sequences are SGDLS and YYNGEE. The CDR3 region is CASSVAYQRSTDTQYF. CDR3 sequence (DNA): TGTGCCAGCAGCGTAGCTTACCAGCGGAGCACAGATACGCAGTATTTT.

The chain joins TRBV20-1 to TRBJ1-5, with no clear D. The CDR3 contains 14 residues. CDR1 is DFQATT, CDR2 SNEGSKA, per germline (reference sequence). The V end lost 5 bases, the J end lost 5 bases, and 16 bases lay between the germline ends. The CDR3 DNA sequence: TGCAGTGCTTCCCGAAGGTTGGTGGATCAGCCCCAGCATTTT. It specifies CSASRRLVDQPQHF.

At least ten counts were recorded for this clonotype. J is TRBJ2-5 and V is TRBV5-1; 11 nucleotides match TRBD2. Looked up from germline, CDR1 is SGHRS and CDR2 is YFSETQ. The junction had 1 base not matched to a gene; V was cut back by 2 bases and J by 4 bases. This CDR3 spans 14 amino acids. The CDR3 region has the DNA TGCGCCAGCAGCTTTGGACTAGCGGGAGAGACCCAGTACTTC. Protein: CASSFGLAGETQYF.

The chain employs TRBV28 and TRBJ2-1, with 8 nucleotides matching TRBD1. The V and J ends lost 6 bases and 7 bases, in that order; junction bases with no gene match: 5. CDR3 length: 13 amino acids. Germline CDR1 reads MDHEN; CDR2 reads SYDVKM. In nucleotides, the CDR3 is TGTGCCAGCAGAGGACAGGGTCGGAATGAGCAGTTCTTC. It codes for CASRGQGRNEQFF.

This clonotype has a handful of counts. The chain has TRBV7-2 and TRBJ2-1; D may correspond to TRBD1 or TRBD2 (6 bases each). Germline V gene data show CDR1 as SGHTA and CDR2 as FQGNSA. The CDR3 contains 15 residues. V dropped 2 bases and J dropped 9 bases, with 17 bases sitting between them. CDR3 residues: CASSLFSQGGGEQFF. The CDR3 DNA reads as TGTGCCAGCAGCTTATTTTCACAGGGAGGCGGTGAGCAGTTCTTC.

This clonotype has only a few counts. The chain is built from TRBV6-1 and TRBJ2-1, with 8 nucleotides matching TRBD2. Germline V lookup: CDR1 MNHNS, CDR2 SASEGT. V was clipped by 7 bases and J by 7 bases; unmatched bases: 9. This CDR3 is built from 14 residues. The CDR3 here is CASTGWGGGNEQFF. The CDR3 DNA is TGTGCCAGCACCGGCTGGGGCGGGGGGAATGAGCAGTTCTTC.

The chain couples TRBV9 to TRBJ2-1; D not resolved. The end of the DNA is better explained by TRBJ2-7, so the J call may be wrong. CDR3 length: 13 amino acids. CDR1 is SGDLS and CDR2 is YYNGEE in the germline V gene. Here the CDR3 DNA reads TGTGCCAGCAGCGTAGCTGGGCTGCGTGAGCAGTACTTC. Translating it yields CASSVAGLREQYF.

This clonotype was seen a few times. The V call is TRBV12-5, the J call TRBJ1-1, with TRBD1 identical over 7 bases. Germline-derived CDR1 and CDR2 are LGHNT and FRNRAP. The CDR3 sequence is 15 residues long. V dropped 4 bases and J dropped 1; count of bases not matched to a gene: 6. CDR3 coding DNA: TGTGCTAGTGGTTCGCCCAGGGGGGAGAACACTGAAGCTTTCTTT. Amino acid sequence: CASGSPRGENTEAFF.

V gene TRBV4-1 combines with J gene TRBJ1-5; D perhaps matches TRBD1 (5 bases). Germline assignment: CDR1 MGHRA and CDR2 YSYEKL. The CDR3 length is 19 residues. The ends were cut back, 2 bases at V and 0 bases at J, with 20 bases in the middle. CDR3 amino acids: CASSQKIGGVDYSNQPQHF. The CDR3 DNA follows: TGCGCCAGCAGCCAAAAGATTGGGGGGGTAGACTATAGCAATCAGCCCCAGCATTTT.

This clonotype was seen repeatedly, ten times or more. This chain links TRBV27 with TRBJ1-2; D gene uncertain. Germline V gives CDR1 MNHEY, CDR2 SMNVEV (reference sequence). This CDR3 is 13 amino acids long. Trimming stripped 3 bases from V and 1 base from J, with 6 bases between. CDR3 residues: CASSFGFNYGYTF. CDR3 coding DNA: TGTGCCAGCAGTTTTGGGTTTAACTATGGCTACACCTTC.

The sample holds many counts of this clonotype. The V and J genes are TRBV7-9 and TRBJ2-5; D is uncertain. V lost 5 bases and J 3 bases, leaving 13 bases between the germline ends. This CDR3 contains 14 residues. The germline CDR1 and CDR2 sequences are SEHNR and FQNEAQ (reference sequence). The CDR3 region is CASSRRSAEETQYF. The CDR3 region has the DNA TGTGCCAGCAGCCGTCGGTCTGCGGAAGAGACCCAGTACTTC.

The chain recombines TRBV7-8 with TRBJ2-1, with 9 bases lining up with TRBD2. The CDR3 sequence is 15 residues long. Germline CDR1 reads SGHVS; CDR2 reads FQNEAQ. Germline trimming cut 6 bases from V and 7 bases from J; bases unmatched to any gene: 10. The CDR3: CASSFSGTSMNEQFF. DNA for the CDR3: TGTGCCAGCAGTTTTTCCGGGACTAGCATGAATGAGCAGTTCTTC.

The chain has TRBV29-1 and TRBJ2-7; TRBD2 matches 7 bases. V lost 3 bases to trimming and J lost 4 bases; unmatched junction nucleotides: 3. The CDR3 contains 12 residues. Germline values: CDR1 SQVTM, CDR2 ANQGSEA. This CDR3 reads CSVDGGGYEQYF. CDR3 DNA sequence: TGCAGCGTTGATGGGGGAGGGTACGAGCAGTACTTC.

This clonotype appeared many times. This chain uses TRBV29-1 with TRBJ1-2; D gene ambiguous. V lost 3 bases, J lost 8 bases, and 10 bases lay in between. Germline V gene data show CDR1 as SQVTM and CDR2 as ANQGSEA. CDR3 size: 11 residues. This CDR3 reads CSVDDLEGYTF. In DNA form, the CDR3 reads TGCAGCGTTGATGATTTGGAAGGCTACACCTTC.

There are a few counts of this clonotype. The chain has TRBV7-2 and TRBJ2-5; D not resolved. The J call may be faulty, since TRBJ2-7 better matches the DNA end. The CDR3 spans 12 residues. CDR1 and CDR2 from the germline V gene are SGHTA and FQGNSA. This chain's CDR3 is CASSFSPGEQYF. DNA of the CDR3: TGTGCCAGCAGCTTTTCCCCTGGCGAGCAGTACTTC.

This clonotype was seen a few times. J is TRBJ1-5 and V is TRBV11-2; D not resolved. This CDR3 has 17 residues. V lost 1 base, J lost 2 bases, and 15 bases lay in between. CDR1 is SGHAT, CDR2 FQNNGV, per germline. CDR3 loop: CASSLGGIWPGNQPQHF. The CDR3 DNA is TGTGCCAGCAGCTTAGGAGGAATTTGGCCAGGCAATCAGCCCCAGCATTTT.

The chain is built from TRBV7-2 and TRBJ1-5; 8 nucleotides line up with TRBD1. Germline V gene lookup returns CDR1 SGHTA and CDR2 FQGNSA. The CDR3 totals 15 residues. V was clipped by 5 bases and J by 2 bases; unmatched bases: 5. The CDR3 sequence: CASSTPGQGNQPQHF. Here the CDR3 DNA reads TGTGCCAGCAGCACCCCGGGACAGGGCAATCAGCCCCAGCATTTT. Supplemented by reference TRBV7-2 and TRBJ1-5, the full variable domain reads GAGVSQSPSNKVTEKGKDVELRCDPISGHTALYWYRQSLGQGLEFLIYFQGNSAPDKSGLPSDRFSAERTGGSVSTLTIQRTQQEDSAVYLCASSTPGQGNQPQHFGDGTRLSIL.

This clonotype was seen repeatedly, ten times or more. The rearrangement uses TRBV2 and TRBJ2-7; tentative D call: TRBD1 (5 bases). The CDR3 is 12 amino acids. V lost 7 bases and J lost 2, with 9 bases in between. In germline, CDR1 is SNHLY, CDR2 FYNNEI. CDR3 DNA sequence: TGTGCCAGCAAAGGGGCGACCTACGAGCAGTACTTC. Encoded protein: CASKGATYEQYF. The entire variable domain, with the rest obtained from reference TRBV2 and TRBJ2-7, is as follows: EPEVTQTPSHQVTQMGQEVILRCVPISNHLYFYWYRQILGQKVEFLVSFYNNEISEKSEIFDDQFSVERPDGSNFTLKIRSTKLEDSAMYFCASKGATYEQYFGPGTRLTVT.

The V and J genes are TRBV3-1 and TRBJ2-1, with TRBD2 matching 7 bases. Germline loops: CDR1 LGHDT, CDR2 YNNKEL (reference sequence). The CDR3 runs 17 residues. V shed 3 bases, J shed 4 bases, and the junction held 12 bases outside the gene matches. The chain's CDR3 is CASSQSSGLEEYNEQFF. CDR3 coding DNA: TGTGCCAGCAGCCAGAGTTCCGGACTAGAAGAGTACAATGAGCAGTTCTTC.

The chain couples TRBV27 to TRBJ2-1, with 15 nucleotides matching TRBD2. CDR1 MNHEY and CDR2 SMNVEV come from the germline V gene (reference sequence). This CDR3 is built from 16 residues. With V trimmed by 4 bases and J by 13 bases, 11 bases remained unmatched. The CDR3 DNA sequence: TGTGCCAGCAGTTCCGGACTAGCGGGGGGGCTGTTGAATCAGTTCTTC. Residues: CASSSGLAGGLLNQFF.

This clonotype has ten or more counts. The CDR3 sequence is CASSTGTGAPETQYF. As DNA, the CDR3 is TGTGCCAGCAGTACCGGGACAGGGGCACCAGAGACCCAGTACTTC. The chain recombines TRBV28 with TRBJ2-5; 10 nucleotides line up with TRBD1. Germline V CDR1 and CDR2: MDHEN, SYDVKM. The CDR3 length is 15 residues. V shed 5 bases and J 4 bases; nucleotides not matched to a gene: 7.

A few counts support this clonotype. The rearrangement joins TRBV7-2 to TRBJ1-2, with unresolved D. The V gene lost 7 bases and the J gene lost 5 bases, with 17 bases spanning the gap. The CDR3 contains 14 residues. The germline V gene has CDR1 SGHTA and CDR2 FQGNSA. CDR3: CASTPVRRSYGYTF. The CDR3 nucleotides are TGTGCCAGCACCCCCGTACGACGATCGTATGGCTACACCTTC.

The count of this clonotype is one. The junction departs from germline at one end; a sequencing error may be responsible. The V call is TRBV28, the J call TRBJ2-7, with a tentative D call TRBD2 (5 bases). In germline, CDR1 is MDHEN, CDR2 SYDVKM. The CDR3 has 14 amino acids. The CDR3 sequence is CSSSLEGWPYEQYF. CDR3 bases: TGTTCCAGCAGTTTAGAGGGCTGGCCATACGAGCAGTACTTC.